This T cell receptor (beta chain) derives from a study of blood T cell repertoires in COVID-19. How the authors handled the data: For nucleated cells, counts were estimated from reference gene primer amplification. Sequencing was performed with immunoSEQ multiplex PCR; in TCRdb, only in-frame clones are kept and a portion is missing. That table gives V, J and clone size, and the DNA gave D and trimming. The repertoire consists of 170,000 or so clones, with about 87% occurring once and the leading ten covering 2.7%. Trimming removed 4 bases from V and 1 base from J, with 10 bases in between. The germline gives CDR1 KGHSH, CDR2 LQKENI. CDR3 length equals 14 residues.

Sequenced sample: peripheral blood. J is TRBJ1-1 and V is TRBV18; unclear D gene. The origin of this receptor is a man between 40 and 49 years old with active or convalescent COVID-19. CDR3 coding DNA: TGTGCCAGCTCACTTGGCTCGGGGAACACTGAAGCTTTCTTT. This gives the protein CASSLGSGNTEAFF.